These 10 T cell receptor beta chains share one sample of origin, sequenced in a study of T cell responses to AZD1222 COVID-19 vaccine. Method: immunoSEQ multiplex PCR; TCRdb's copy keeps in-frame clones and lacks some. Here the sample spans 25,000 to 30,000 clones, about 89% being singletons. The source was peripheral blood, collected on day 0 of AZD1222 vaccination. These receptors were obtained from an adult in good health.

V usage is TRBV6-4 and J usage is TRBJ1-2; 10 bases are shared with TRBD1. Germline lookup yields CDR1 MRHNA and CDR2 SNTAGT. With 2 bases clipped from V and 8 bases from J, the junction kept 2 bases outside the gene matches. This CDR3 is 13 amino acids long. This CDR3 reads CASSDGTGEGYTF. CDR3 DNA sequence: TGTGCCAGCAGTGACGGGACAGGGGAGGGCTACACCTTC.

The CDR3 spells CASSLNPSNSDTQYF. The CDR3 region has the DNA TGCGCCAGCAGCTTGAATCCTAGCAATTCAGATACGCAGTATTTT. The chain recombines TRBV5-1 with TRBJ2-3; D is perhaps TRBD2 (5 bases). Germline CDR1 SGHRS, CDR2 YFSETQ. CDR3 length: 15 residues. Trimming pared 1 base from V and 4 bases from J, leaving 13 bases between.

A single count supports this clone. The CDR3 DNA is TGTGCCAGTAGTATAACCACATCATATGAGCAGTTCTTC. This gives the protein CASSITTSYEQFF. The genes are TRBV19 and TRBJ2-1; D unresolved. The CDR3 runs to 13 residues. Germline CDR1 and CDR2: LNHDA and SQIVND (reference sequence). V gave up 2 bases and J gave up 8 bases, with 10 bases separating them. The full variable domain, in which reference TRBV19 and TRBJ2-1 provide the parts outside the CDR3, is DGGITQSPKYLFRKEGQNVTLSCEQNLNHDAMYWYRQDPGQGLRLIYYSQIVNDFQKGDIAEGYSVSREKKESFPLTVTSAQKNPTAFYLCASSITTSYEQFFGPGTRLTVL.

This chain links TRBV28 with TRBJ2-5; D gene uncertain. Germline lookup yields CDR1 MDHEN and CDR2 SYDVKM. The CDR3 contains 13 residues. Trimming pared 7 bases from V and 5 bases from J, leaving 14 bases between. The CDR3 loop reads CASTEGPRETQYF. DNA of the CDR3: TGTGCCAGCACCGAAGGACCCCGGGAGACCCAGTACTTC. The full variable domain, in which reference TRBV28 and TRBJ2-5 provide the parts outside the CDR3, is DVKVTQSSRYLVKRTGEKVFLECVQDMDHENMFWYRQDPGLGLRLIYFSYDVKMKEKGDIPEGYSVSREKKERFSLILESASTNQTSMYLCASTEGPRETQYFGPGTRLLVL.

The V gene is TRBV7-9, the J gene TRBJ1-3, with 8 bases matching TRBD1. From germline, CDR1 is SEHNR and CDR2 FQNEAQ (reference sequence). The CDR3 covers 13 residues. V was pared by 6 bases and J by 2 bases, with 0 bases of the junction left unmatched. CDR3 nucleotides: TGTGCCAGCAGACAGGGGGCTGGAAACACCATATATTTT. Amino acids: CASRQGAGNTIYF.

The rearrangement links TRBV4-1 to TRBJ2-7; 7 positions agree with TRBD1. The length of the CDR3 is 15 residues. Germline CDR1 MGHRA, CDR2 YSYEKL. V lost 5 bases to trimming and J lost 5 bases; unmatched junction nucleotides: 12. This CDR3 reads CASSSRKGQIHEQYF. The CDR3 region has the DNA TGCGCCAGCAGCTCAAGGAAGGGACAGATTCACGAGCAGTACTTC.

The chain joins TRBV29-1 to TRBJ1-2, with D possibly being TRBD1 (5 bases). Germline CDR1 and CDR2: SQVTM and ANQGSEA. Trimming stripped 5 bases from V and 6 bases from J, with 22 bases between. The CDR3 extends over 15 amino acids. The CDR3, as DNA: TGCAGCGTTCCCCTTTCGGGGGTCTTAGTTAATGGCTACACCTTC. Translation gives CSVPLSGVLVNGYTF.

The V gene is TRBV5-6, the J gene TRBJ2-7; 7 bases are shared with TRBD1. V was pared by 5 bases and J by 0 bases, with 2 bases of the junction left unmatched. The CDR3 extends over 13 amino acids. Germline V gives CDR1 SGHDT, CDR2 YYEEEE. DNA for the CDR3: TGTGCCAGCAGGGACAGGACCTCCTACGAGCAGTACTTC. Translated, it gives CASRDRTSYEQYF.

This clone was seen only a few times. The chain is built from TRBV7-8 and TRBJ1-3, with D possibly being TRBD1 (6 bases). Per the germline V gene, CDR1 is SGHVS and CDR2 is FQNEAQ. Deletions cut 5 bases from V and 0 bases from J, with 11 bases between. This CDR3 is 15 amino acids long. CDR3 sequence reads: CASSPSGVSGNTIYF. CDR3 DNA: TGTGCCAGCAGCCCCTCAGGGGTCTCTGGAAACACCATATATTTT.

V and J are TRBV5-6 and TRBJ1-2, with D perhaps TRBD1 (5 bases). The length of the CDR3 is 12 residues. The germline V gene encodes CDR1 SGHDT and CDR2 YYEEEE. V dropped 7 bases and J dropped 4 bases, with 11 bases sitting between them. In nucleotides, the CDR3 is TGTGCCAGCCAATCGGACATCTATGGCTACACCTTC. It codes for CASQSDIYGYTF. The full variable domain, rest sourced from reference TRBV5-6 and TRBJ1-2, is DAGVTQSPTHLIKTRGQQVTLRCSPKSGHDTVSWYQQALGQGPQFIFQYYEEEERQRGNFPDRFSGHQFPNYSSELNVNALLLGDSALYLCASQSDIYGYTFGSGTRLTVV.